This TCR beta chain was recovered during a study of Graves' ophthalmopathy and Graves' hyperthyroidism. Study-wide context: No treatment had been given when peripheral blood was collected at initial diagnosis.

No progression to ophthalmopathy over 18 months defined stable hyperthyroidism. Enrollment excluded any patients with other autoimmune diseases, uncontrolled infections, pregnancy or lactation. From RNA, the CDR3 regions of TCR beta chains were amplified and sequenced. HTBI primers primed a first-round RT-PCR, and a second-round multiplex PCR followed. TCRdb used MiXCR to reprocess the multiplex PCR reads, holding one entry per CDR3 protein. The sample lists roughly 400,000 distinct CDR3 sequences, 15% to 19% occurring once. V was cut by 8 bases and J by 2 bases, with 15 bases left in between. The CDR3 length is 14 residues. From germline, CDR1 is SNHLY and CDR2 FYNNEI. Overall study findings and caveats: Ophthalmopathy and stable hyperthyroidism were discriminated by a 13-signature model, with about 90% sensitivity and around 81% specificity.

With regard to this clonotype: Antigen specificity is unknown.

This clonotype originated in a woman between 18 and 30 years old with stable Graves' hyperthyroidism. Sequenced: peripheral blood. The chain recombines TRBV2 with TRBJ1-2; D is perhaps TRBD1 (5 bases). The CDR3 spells CASQRDATNYGYTF. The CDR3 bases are TGTGCCAGCCAACGGGACGCAACAAACTATGGCTACACCTTC.